The source of this TCR beta chain is a study of post-analysis software for immune sequencing data. Study context: The study covered relapsing-remitting, secondary progressive and progressive-relapsing courses of multiple sclerosis. The study, taken as a whole, reports: Compared against controls, patients with multiple sclerosis displayed significantly lower normalized Chao1 diversity. Same-batch preparations were strongly co-clustered by F measure.

Comment on this clonotype: Its antigen is still unknown.

Every TCR beta cDNA library bore unique molecular identifiers. A population of about 0.9 to 10 million T cells gave rise to approximately 530,000 cDNA molecules. TCRdb redid the calling of the PCR reads with MiXCR, one entry per CDR3 protein. The sample has about 380,000 distinct CDR3 sequences, about a third seen once; the top ten hold roughly an eighth. This clonotype was obtained from a girl aged 10 to 17 with multiple sclerosis. Sequences were obtained from blood.

The CDR3 region is CASSRQGQDSPLHF. DNA for the CDR3: TGTGCCAGCAGCCGTCAGGGGCAGGATTCACCCCTCCACTTT. This rearrangement joins TRBV7-2 to TRBJ1-6; possible D gene TRBD1, 6 bases. Germline CDR1 and CDR2: SGHTA and FQGNSA. Trimming stripped 5 bases from V and 8 bases from J, with 13 bases between. The CDR3 loop spans 14 amino acids.